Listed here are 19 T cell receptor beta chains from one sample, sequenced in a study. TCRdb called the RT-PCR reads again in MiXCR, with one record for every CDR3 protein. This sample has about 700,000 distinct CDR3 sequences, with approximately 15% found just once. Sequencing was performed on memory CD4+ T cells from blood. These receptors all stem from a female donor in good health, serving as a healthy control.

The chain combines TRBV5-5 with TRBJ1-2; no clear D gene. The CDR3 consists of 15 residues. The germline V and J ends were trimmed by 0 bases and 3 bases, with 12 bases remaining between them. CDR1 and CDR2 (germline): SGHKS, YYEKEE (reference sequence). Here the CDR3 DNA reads TGTGCCAGCAGCTTGGAAGGGCAGACATACTATGGCTACACCTTC. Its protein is CASSLEGQTYYGYTF.

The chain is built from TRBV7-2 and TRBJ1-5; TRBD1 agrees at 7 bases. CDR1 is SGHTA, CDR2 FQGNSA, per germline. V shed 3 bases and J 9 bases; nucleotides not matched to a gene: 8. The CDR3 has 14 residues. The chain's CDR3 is CASSFGQAIGPQHF. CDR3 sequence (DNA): TGTGCCAGCAGCTTCGGACAGGCCATTGGGCCCCAGCATTTT.

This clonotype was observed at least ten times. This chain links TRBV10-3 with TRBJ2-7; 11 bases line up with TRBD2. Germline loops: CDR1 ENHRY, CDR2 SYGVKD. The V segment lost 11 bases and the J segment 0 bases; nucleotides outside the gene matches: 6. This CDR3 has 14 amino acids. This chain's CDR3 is CAVQGLADSYEQYF. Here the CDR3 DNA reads TGTGCCGTTCAGGGACTAGCGGACTCCTACGAGCAGTACTTC.

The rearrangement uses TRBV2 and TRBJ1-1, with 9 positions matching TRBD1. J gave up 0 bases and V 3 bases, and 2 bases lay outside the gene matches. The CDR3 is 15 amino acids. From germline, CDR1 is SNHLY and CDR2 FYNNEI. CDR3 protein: CASSEDRGLNTEAFF. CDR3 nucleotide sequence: TGTGCCAGCAGTGAGGACAGGGGACTGAACACTGAAGCTTTCTTT.

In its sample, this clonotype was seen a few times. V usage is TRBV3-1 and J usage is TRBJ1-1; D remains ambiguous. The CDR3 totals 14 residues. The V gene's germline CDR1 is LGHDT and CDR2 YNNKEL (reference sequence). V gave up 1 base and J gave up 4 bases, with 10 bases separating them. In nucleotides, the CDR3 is TGTGCCAGCAGCCAAGGAGGGTTGGGCACTGAAGCTTTCTTT. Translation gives CASSQGGLGTEAFF.

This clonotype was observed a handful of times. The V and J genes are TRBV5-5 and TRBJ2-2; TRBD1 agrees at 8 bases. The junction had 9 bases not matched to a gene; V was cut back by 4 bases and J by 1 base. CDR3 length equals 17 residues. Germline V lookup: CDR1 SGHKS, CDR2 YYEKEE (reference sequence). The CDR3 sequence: CASSPHGTGVNTGELFF. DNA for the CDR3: TGTGCCAGCAGCCCCCATGGGACAGGAGTGAACACCGGGGAGCTGTTTTTT.

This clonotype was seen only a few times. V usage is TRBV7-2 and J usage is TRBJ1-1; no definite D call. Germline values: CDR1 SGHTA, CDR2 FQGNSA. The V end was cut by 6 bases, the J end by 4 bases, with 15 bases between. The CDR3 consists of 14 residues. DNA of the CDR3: TGTGCCAGCAGAGCGGCGGTCGAGGCCACTGAAGCTTTCTTT. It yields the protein CASRAAVEATEAFF.

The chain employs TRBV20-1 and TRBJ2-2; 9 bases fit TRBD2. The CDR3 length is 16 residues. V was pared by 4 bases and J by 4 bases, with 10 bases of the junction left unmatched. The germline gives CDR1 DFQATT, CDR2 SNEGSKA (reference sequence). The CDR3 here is CSAKSSGRAFTGELFF. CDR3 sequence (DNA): TGCAGTGCTAAAAGTAGCGGGAGAGCGTTCACCGGGGAGCTGTTTTTT.

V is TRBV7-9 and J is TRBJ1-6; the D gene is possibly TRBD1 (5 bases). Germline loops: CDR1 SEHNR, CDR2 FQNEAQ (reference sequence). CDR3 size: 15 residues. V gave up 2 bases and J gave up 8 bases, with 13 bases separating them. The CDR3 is CASSLSGGVHSPLHF. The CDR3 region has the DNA TGTGCCAGCAGCTTAAGTGGGGGGGTCCATTCACCCCTCCACTTT. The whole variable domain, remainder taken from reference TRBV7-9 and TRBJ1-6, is DTGVSQNPRHKITKRGQNVTFRCDPISEHNRLYWYRQTLGQGPEFLTYFQNEAQLEKSRLLSDRFSAERPKGSFSTLEIQRTEQGDSAMYLCASSLSGGVHSPLHFGNGTRLTVT.

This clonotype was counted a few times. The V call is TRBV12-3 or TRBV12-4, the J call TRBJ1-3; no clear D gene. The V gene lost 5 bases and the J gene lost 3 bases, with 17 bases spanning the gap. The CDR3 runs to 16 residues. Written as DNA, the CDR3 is TGTGCCAGCAGTCAGAGGACCACCATCCTTGGAAACACCATATATTTT. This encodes CASSQRTTILGNTIYF.

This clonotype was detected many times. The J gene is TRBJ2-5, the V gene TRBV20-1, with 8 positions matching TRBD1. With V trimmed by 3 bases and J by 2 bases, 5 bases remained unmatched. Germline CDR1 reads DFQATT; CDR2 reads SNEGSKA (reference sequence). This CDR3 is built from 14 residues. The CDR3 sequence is CSASPRTGQETQYF. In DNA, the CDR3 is TGCAGTGCTAGTCCCAGGACAGGGCAAGAGACCCAGTACTTC.

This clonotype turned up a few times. The CDR3 is CASSYPSQTVAYEQYF. For the CDR3, the DNA is TGTGCCAGCAGTTACCCCTCTCAAACGGTCGCCTACGAGCAGTACTTC. The chain recombines TRBV6-2 or TRBV6-3 with TRBJ2-7; D gene ambiguous. Germline V CDR1 and CDR2: MNHEY, SVGEGT. The CDR3 has 16 residues. With 2 bases removed from V and 2 bases from J, the gap between germline ends came to 16 bases.

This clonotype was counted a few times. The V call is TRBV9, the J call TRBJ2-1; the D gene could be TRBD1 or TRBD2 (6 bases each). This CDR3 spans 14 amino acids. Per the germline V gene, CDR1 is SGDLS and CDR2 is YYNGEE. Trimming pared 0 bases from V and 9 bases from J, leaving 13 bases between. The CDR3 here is CASSVEPPGAEQFF. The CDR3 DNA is TGTGCCAGCAGCGTAGAGCCCCCGGGGGCTGAGCAGTTCTTC.

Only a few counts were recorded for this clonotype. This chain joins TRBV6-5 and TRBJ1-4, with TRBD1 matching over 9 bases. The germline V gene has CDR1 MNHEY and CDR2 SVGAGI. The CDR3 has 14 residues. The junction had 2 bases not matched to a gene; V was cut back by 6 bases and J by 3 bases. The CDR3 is CASSRTGANEKLFF. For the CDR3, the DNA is TGTGCCAGCAGCAGGACAGGGGCTAATGAAAAACTGTTTTTT.

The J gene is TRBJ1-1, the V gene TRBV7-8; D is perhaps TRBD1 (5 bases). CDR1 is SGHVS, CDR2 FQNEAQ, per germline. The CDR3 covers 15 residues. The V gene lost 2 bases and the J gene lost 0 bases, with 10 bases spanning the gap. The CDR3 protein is CASSLSRQMNTEAFF. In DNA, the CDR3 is TGTGCCAGCAGCTTAAGTAGACAGATGAACACTGAAGCTTTCTTT.

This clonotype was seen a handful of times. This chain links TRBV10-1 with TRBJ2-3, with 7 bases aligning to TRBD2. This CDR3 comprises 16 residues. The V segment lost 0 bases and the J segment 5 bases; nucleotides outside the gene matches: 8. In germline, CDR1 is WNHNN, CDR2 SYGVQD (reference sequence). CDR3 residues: CASSESTREGQDTQYF. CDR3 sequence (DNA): TGCGCCAGCAGTGAGTCGACGAGGGAGGGCCAAGATACGCAGTATTTT.

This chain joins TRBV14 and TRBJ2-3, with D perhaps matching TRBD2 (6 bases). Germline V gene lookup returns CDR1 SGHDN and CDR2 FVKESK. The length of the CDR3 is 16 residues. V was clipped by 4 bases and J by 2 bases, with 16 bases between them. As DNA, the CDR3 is TGTGCCAGCAGCCCCCCTTCACTAGCCCTCACAGATACGCAGTATTTT. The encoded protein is CASSPPSLALTDTQYF.

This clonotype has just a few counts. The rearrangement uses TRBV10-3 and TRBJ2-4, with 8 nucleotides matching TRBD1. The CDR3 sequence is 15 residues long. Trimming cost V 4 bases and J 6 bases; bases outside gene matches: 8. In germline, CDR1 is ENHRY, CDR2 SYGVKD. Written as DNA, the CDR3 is TGTGCCATCAGTGTAGGTGTCGACAGGGGAAACATTCAGTACTTC. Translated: CAISVGVDRGNIQYF.

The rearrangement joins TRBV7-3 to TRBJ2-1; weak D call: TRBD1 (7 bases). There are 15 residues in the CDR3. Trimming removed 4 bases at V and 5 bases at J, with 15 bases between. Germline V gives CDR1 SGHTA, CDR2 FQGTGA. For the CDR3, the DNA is TGTGCCAGCAGCTCGCAGGGGGGTCGGGACAATGAGCAGTTCTTC. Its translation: CASSSQGGRDNEQFF.